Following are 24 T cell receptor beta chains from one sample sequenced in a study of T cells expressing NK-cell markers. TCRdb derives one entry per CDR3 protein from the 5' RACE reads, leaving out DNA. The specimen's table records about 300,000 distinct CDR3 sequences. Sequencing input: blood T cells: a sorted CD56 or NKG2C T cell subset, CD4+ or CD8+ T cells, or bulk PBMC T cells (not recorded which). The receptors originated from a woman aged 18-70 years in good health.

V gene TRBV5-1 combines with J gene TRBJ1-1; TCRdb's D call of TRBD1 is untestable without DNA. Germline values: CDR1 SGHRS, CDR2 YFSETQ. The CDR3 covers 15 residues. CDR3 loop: CASSSEPGPNTEAFF. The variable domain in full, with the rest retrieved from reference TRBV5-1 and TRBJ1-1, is KAGVTQTPRYLIKTRGQQVTLSCSPISGHRSVSWYQQTPGQGLQFLFEYFSETQRNKGNFPGRFSGRQFSNSRSEMNVSTLELGDSALYLCASSSEPGPNTEAFFGQGTRLTVV.

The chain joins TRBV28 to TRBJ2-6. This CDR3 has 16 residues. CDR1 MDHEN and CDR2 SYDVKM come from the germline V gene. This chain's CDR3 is CASSLYRGSGANVLTF.

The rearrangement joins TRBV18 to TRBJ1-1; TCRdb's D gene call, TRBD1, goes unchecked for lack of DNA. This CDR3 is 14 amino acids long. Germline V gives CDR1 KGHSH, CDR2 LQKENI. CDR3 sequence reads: CASSAYRGNTEAFF.

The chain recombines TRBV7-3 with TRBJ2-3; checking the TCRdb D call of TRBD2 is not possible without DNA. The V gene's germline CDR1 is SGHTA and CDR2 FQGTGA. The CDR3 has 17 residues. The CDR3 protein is CASSAQGAGGPSDTQYF. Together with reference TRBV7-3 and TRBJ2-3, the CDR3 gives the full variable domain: GAGVSQTPSNKVTEKGKYVELRCDPISGHTALYWYRQSLGQGPEFLIYFQGTGAADDSGLPNDRFFAVRPEGSVSTLKIQRTERGDSAVYLCASSAQGAGGPSDTQYFGPGTRLTVL.

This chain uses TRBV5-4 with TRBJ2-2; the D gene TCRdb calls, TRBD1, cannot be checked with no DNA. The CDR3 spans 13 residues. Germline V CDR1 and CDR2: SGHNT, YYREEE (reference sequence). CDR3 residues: CASGMTGLGELFF.

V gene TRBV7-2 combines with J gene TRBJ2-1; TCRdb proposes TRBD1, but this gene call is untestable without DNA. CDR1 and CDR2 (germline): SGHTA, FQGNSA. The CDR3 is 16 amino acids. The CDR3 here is CASSRVGTGSYNEQFF. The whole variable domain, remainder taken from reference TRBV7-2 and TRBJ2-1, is GAGVSQSPSNKVTEKGKDVELRCDPISGHTALYWYRQSLGQGLEFLIYFQGNSAPDKSGLPSDRFSAERTGGSVSTLTIQRTQQEDSAVYLCASSRVGTGSYNEQFFGPGTRLTVL.

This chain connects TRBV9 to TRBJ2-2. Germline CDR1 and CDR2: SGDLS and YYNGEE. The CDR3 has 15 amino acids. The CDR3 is CASSVKPRGTGELFF.

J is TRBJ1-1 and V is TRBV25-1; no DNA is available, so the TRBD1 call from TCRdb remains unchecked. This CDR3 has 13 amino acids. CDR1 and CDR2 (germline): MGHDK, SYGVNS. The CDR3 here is CASSEGGTTEAFF.

The CDR3 here is CASSRTGAGEQFF. The chain employs TRBV5-1 and TRBJ2-1; as DNA is missing, the TRBD1 call by TCRdb cannot be tested. Per the germline V gene, CDR1 is SGHRS and CDR2 is YFSETQ. The CDR3 runs 13 residues.

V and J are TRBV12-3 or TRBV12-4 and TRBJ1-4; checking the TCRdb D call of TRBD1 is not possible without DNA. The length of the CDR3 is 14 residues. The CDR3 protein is CASREGGQNEKLFF.

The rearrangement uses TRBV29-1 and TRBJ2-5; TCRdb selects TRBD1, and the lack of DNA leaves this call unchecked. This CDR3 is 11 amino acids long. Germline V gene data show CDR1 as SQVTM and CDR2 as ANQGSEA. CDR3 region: CAGNPQETQYF.

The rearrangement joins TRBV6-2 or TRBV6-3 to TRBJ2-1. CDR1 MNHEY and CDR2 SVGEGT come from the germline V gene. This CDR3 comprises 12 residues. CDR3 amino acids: CASRDPSNEQFF.

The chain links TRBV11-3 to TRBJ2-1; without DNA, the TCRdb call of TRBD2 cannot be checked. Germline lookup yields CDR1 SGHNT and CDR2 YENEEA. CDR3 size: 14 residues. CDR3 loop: CASSRSGAYNEQFF.

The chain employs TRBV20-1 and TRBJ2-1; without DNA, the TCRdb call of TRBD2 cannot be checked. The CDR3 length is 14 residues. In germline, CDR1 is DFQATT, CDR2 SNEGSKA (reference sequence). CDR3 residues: CSARTSGRSNEQFF.

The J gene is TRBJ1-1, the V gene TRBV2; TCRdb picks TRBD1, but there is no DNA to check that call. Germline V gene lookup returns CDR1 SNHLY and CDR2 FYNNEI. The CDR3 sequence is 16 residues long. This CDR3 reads CAIGEIQGARNTEAFF.

This CDR3 is CASSLGLAGQTQYF. The V call is TRBV5-4, the J call TRBJ2-5; TCRdb names TRBD2, which stays unverified in the absence of DNA. From germline, CDR1 is SGHNT and CDR2 YYREEE (reference sequence). This CDR3 is 14 amino acids long.

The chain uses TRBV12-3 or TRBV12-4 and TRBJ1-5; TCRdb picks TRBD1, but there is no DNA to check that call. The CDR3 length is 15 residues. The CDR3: CASSLGQRSNQPQHF.

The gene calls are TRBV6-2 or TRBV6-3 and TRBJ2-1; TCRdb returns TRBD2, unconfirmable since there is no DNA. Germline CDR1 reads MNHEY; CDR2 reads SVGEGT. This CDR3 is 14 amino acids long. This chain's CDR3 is CASRGVREWNEQFF.

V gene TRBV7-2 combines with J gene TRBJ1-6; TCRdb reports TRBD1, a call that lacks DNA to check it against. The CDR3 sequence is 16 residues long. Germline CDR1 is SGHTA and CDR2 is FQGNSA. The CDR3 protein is CASSLVWTVTNSPLHF. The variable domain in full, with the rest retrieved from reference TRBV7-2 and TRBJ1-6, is GAGVSQSPSNKVTEKGKDVELRCDPISGHTALYWYRQSLGQGLEFLIYFQGNSAPDKSGLPSDRFSAERTGGSVSTLTIQRTQQEDSAVYLCASSLVWTVTNSPLHFGNGTRLTVT.

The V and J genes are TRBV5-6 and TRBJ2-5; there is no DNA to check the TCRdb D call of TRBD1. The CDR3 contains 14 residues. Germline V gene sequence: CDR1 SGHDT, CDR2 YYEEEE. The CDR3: CASSLDGGGETQYF. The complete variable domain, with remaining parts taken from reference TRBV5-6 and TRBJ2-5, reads DAGVTQSPTHLIKTRGQQVTLRCSPKSGHDTVSWYQQALGQGPQFIFQYYEEEERQRGNFPDRFSGHQFPNYSSELNVNALLLGDSALYLCASSLDGGGETQYFGPGTRLLVL.

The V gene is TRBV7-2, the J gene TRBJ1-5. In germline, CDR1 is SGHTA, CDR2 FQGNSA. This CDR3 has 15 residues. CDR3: CASSLGDSRNQPQHF.

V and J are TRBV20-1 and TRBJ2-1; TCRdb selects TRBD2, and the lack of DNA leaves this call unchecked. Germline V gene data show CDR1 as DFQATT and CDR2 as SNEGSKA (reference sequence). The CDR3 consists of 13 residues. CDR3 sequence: CSPSTAPYNEQFF.

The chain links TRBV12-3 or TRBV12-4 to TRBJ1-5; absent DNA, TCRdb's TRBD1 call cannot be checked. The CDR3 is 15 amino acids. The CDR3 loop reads CASRRTRDSNQPQHF.

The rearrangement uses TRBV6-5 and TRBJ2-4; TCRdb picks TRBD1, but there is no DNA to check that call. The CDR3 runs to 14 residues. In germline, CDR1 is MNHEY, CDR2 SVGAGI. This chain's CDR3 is CASNSGGAKNIQYF.